The 5 T cell receptor beta chains in this list originate from one sample, sequenced in a study of T-cell memory formation after mild COVID-19. TCRdb called the 5' RACE reads again in MiXCR, with one record for every CDR3 protein. The data contain 250,000 or so distinct CDR3 sequences, about 20% of them singletons. The sequenced sample consisted of PBMCs or a T cell subset sorted from them (not recorded which). The receptors were sampled from a man between 18 and 35 years old who had mild COVID-19 (a few samples of this study predate the infection). Cell type and time point are not known.

This clonotype was found many times. One end of the junction does not line up with germline, which may come from a read error. The rearrangement uses TRBV5-1 and TRBJ2-3; D not resolved. The CDR3 runs to 12 residues. The germline V gene has CDR1 SGHRS and CDR2 YFSETQ. CDR3 in amino acids: CASSLTTDTQYF. CDR3 nucleotides: TGTGCCAGCAGCTTAACCACAGATACGCAGTATTTT. Together with reference TRBV5-1 and TRBJ2-3, the CDR3 gives the full variable domain: KAGVTQTPRYLIKTRGQQVTLSCSPISGHRSVSWYQQTPGQGLQFLFEYFSETQRNKGNFPGRFSGRQFSNSRSEMNVSTLELGDSALYLCASSLTTDTQYFGPGTRLTVL.

The chain recombines TRBV2 with TRBJ2-3, with 7 nucleotides matching TRBD1. The CDR3 contains 15 residues. Germline V CDR1 and CDR2: SNHLY, FYNNEI. V lost 9 bases and J lost 4; bases outside the gene matches: 13. The CDR3 reads CASKGQPGRADTQYF. Here the CDR3 DNA reads TGTGCCAGTAAGGGACAGCCAGGGCGGGCAGATACGCAGTATTTT.

The genes are TRBV4-1 and TRBJ1-1, with a possible D match to TRBD1 (5 bases). Germline V gene lookup returns CDR1 MGHRA and CDR2 YSYEKL. V shed 1 base and J shed 7 bases, with 16 bases lying between them. The CDR3 totals 15 residues. This CDR3 reads CASSQGHQGGVEAFF. The CDR3 DNA reads TGCGCCAGCAGCCAAGGTCATCAGGGTGGTGTTGAAGCTTTCTTT.

This clonotype has ten or more counts. The rearrangement links TRBV27 to TRBJ2-1, with no clear D. Germline assignment: CDR1 MNHEY and CDR2 SMNVEV (reference sequence). This CDR3 contains 12 residues. Trimming shortened V by 6 bases and J by 4 bases, and 7 bases separated the two germline ends. The CDR3 sequence is CASRDPYNEQFF. CDR3 DNA sequence: TGTGCCAGCAGGGATCCGTACAATGAGCAGTTCTTC.

V is TRBV5-1 and J is TRBJ2-5; the D gene is possibly TRBD2 (5 bases). The CDR3 is 15 residues long. V dropped 1 base and J dropped 0 bases, with 10 bases sitting between them. Germline loops: CDR1 SGHRS, CDR2 YFSETQ. CDR3 protein: CASSLTPTNQETQYF. The CDR3 region has the DNA TGCGCCAGCAGCTTGACACCGACTAACCAAGAGACCCAGTACTTC.